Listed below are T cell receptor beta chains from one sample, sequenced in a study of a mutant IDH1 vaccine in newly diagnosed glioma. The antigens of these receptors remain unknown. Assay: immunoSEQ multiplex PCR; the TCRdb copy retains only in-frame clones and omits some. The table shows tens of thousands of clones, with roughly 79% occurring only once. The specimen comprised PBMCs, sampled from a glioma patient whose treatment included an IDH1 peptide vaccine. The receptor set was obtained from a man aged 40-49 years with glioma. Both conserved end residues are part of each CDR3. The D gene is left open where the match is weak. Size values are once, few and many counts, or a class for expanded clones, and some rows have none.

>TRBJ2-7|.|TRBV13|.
CASSPFQGGTPYEQYF
TGTGCCAGCAGCCCCTTCCAGGGGGGCACACCCTACGAGCAGTACTTC
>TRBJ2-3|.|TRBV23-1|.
CASSLPTCRNSAPGTDTQYF
TGCGCCAGCAGTCTCCCGACGTGTCGAAACAGCGCCCCAGGCACAGATACGCAGTATTTT
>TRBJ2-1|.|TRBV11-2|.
CASSLRTGGASYNEQFF
TGTGCCAGCAGCTTACGTACGGGGGGCGCTAGCTACAATGAGCAGTTCTTC
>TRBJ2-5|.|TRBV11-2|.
CASSLPRQETQYF
TGTGCCAGCAGCTTACCCAGGCAAGAGACCCAGTACTTC
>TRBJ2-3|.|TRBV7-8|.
CASSTAGTTDTQYF
TGTGCCAGCAGCACCGCCGGGACCACAGATACGCAGTATTTT
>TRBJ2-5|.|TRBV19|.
CASSIFGGRETQYF
TGTGCCAGTAGTATTTTCGGGGGTCGAGAGACCCAGTACTTC
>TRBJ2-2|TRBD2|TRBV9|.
CASGPLAGGFTGELFF
TGTGCCAGCGGTCCTCTCGCGGGAGGGTTCACCGGGGAGCTGTTTTTT
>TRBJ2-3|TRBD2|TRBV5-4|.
CASSQSSGRGNTDTQYF
TGTGCCAGCAGCCAAAGTAGCGGGAGGGGGAACACAGATACGCAGTATTTT
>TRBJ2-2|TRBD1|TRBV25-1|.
CASSAGTGNTGELFF
TGTGCCAGCAGTGCCGGGACAGGGAACACCGGGGAGCTGTTTTTT
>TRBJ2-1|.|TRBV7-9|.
CASSLDEGLSQFF
TGTGCCAGCAGCTTAGACGAGGGGCTCTCACAGTTCTTC
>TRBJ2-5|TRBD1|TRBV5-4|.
CASSPGTGGGETQYF
TGTGCCAGCAGCCCCGGGACAGGGGGCGGGGAGACCCAGTACTTC
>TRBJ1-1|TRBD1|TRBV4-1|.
CASSQEGTVMNTEAFF
TGCGCCAGCAGCCAAGAAGGGACAGTGATGAACACTGAAGCTTTCTTT
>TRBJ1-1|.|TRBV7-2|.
CASSLGGVNTEAFF
TGTGCCAGCAGCTTAGGTGGGGTGAACACTGAAGCTTTCTTT
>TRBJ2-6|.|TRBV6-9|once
CASSRCHLRQSRANVLTF
TGTGCCAGCAGTCGTTGCCACTTACGACAAAGTCGGGCCAACGTCCTGACTTTC
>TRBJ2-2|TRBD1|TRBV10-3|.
CAISEGQGGPGELFF
TGTGCCATCAGTGAGGGACAGGGAGGCCCCGGGGAGCTGTTTTTT
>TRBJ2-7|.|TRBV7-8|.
CASSLARENREYEQYF
TGTGCCAGCAGCTTAGCGCGCGAAAACAGGGAGTACGAGCAGTACTTC
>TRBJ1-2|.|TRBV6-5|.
CASRKTGSYGYTF
TGTGCCAGCCGGAAGACAGGAAGCTATGGCTACACCTTC
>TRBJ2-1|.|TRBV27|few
CASSLLGRGRSYNEQFF
TGTGCCAGCAGTTTATTAGGCAGGGGACGCTCCTACAATGAGCAGTTCTTC
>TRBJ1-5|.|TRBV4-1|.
CASSQDYQVGPQHF
TGCGCCAGCAGCCAAGATTATCAAGTGGGGCCCCAGCATTTT
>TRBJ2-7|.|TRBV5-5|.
CASSLGTQPYEQYF
TGTGCCAGCAGCTTGGGGACGCAACCCTACGAGCAGTACTTC
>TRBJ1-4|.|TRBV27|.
CASSPRMGNEKLFF
TGTGCCAGCAGCCCCAGAATGGGGAATGAAAAACTGTTTTTT
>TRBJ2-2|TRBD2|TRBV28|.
CASRYSGITGELFF
TGTGCCAGCAGATATAGCGGGATCACCGGGGAGCTGTTTTTT
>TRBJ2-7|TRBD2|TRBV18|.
CASSTSGGASYEQYF
TGTGCCAGCTCAACTAGCGGGGGGGCCTCCTACGAGCAGTACTTC
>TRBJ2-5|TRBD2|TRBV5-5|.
CASSQTSGSETQYF
TGTGCCAGCAGCCAGACTAGCGGGTCTGAGACCCAGTACTTC
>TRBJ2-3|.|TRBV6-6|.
CASSYDHSTDTQYF
TGTGCCAGCAGTTACGATCACAGCACAGATACGCAGTATTTT
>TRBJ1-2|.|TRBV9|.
CASSVDGGYTF
TGTGCCAGCAGCGTAGATGGTGGCTACACCTTC
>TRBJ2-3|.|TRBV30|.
CAWSVGRKKTATDTQYF
TGTGCCTGGAGTGTCGGAAGGAAGAAGACTGCCACAGATACGCAGTATTTT
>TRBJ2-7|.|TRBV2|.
CASSQTTYEQYF
TGTGCCAGCAGTCAAACTACCTACGAGCAGTACTTC
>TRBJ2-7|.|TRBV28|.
CASSLAGFLGSYEQYF
TGTGCCAGCAGTTTAGCAGGGTTTTTGGGCTCCTACGAGCAGTACTTC
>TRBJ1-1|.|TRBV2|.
CAGILTLSSTEAFF
TGTGCCGGCATACTGACACTATCCTCCACTGAAGCTTTCTTT
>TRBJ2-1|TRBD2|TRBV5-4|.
CASSLGRGGDEQFF
TGTGCCAGCAGCTTGGGGCGGGGAGGGGATGAGCAGTTCTTC
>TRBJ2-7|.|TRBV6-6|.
CASSYSGDQAYEQYF
TGTGCCAGCAGTTACTCGGGGGACCAGGCCTACGAGCAGTACTTC
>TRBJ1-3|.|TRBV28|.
CASRQGNSGNTIYF
TGTGCCAGCAGACAGGGTAACTCTGGAAACACCATATATTTT
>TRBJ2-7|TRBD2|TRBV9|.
CASSVGATSGGAYEQYF
TGTGCCAGCAGCGTAGGGGCCACCTCGGGGGGGGCCTACGAGCAGTACTTC
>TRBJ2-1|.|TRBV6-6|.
CASSWDSYNEQFF
TGTGCCAGCAGTTGGGACTCCTACAATGAGCAGTTCTTC
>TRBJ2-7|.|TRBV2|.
CASSEGEGPREQYF
TGTGCCAGCAGTGAAGGTGAGGGTCCGCGGGAGCAGTACTTC
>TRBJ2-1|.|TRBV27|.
CASSFTSAIEQFF
TGTGCCAGCAGTTTTACGTCTGCCATTGAGCAGTTCTTC
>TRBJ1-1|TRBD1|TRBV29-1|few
CSAFQGGVTEAFF
TGCAGCGCTTTCCAGGGGGGGGTCACTGAAGCTTTCTTT
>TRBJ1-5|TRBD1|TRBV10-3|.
CAISEDRGPYQPQHF
TGTGCCATCAGTGAGGACAGGGGACCGTATCAGCCCCAGCATTTT
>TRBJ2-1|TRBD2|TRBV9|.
CASSERWDSGREHNEQFF
TGTGCCAGCAGCGAACGTTGGGATAGCGGGAGGGAACACAATGAGCAGTTCTTC
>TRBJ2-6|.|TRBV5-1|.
CASSLGPGANVLTF
TGCGCCAGCAGCCTAGGGCCTGGGGCCAACGTCCTGACTTTC
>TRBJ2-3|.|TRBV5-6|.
CASSLFAGDTQYF
TGTGCCAGCAGCTTGTTTGCGGGAGATACGCAGTATTTT
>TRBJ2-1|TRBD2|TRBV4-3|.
CASSPTSADYNEQFF
TGCGCCAGCAGCCCGACTAGCGCGGACTACAATGAGCAGTTCTTC
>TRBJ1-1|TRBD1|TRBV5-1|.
CASSIGTVDTEAFF
TGCGCCAGCAGCATAGGGACAGTCGACACTGAAGCTTTCTTT
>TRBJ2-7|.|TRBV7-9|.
CASSFSYGSYEQYF
TGTGCCAGCAGCTTTAGCTACGGAAGTTACGAGCAGTACTTC
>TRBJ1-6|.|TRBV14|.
CASSRDFDNSPLHF
TGTGCCAGCAGCAGGGATTTCGATAATTCACCCCTCCACTTT
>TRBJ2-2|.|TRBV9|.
CASSVEINTGELFF
TGTGCCAGCAGCGTAGAGATAAACACCGGGGAGCTGTTTTTT
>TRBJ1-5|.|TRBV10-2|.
CASSGAGDSNQPQHF
TGCGCCAGCAGTGGAGCAGGAGATAGCAATCAGCCCCAGCATTTT
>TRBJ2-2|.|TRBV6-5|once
CAGYGKLAGELFF
TGTGCCGGCTACGGGAAATTGGCCGGGGAGCTGTTTTTT
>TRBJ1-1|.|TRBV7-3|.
CASSLGVGNTEAFF
TGTGCCAGCAGTTTAGGGGTCGGGAACACTGAAGCTTTCTTT
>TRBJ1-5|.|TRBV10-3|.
CAISELAGGDQPQHF
TGTGCCATCAGTGAGTTGGCAGGAGGGGATCAGCCCCAGCATTTT
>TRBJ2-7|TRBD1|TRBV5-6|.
CASSPMLRDRGTLAGQYF
TGTGCCAGCAGCCCTATGCTTCGGGACAGGGGCACCTTGGCTGGTCAGTACTTC
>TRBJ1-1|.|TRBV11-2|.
CASSFWTGTANTEAFF
TGTGCCAGCAGCTTTTGGACCGGAACAGCGAACACTGAAGCTTTCTTT
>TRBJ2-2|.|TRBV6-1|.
CASSDRVSTGELFF
TGTGCCAGCAGCGACCGGGTTTCCACCGGGGAGCTGTTTTTT
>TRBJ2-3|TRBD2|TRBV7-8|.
CASSPRVSGSTDTQYF
TGTGCCAGCAGCCCACGTGTTAGCGGGAGCACAGATACGCAGTATTTT
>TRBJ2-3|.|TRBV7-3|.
CASSVGTLGTQYF
TGTGCCAGCAGCGTCGGGACATTGGGTACGCAGTATTTT
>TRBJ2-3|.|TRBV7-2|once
CASSRRPGKIGSTDTQYF
TGTGCCAGCAGCCGGAGACCGGGGAAGATAGGGAGCACAGATACGCAGTATTTT
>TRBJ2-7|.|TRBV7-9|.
CASSPAFQGKVYEQYF
TGTGCCAGCAGCCCAGCCTTCCAGGGGAAGGTTTACGAGCAGTACTTC
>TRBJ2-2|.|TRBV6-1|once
CATRDFNTGELFF
TGTGCCACTCGGGACTTCAACACCGGGGAGCTGTTTTTT